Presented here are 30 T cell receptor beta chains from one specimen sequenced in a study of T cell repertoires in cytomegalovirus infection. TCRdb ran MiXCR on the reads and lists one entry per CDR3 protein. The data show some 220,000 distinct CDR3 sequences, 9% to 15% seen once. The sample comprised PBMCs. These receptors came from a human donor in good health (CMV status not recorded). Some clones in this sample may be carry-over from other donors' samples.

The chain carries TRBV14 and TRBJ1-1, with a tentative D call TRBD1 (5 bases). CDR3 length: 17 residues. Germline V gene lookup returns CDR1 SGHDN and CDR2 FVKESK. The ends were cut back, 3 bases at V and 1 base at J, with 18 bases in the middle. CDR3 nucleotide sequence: TGTGCCAGCAGCCAGGACGGCTTGGGACGGAAGAACACTGAAGCTTTCTTT. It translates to CASSQDGLGRKNTEAFF.

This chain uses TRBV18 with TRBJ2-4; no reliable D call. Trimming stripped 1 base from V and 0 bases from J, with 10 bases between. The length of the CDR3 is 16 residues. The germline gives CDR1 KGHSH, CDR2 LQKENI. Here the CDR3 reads CASSPLEDLAKNIQYF. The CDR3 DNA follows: TGTGCCAGCTCACCACTCGAGGATCTAGCCAAAAACATTCAGTACTTC.

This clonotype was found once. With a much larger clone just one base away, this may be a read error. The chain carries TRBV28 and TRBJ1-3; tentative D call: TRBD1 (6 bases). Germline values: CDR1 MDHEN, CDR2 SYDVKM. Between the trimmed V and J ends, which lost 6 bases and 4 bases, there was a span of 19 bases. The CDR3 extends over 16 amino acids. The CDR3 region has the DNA TGTGCCAGCAGGCTGAGTGGGGGGGCCTTGGGAAACACCATATATTTT. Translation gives CASRLSGGALGNTIYF.

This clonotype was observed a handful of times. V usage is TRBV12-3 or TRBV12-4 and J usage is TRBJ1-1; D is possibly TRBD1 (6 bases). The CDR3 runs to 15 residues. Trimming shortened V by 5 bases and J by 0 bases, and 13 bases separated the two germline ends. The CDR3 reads CASSLTQGLNTEAFF. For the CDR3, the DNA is TGTGCCAGCAGTCTCACTCAGGGGCTGAACACTGAAGCTTTCTTT.

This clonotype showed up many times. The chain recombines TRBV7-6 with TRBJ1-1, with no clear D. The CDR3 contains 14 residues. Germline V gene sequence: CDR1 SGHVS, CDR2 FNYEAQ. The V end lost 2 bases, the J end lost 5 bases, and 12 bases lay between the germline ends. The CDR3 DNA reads TGTGCCAGCAGCTTATTGGGAGGAGGGACTGAAGCTTTCTTT. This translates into CASSLLGGGTEAFF.

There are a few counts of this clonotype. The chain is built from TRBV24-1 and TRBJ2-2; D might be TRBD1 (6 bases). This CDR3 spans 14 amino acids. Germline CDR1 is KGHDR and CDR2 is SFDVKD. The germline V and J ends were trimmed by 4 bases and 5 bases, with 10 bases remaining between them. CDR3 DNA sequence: TGTGCCACCAGTGAATTCAGGGGTACCGGGGAGCTGTTTTTT. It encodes CATSEFRGTGELFF.

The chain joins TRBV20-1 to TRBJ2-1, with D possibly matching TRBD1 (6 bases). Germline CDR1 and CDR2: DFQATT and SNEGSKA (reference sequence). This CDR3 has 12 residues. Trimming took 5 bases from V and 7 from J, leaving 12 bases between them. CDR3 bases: TGCAGTGCTCAGGGGTCGACTAATGAGCAGTTCTTC. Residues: CSAQGSTNEQFF.

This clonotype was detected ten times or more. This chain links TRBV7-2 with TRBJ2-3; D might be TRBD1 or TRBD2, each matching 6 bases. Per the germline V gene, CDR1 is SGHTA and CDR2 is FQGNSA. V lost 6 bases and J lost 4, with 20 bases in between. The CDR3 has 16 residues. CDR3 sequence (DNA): TGTGCCAGCAGTCTGGGGGGCGGTAAACCTTCAGATACGCAGTATTTT. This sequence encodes CASSLGGGKPSDTQYF.

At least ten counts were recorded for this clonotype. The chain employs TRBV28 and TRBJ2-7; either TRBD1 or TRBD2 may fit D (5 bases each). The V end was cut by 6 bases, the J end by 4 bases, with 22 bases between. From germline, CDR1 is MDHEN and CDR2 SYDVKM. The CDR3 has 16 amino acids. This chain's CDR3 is CASSPPGTPRGYEQYF. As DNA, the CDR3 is TGTGCCAGCAGCCCTCCCGGGACCCCTAGGGGATACGAGCAGTACTTC.

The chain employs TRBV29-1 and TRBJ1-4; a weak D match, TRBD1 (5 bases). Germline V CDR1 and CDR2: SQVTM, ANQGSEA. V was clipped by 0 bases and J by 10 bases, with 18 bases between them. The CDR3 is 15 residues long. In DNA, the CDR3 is TGCAGCGTTGAAGATCCCGAGAGGGACGGGGGAAAACTGTTTTTT. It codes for CSVEDPERDGGKLFF.

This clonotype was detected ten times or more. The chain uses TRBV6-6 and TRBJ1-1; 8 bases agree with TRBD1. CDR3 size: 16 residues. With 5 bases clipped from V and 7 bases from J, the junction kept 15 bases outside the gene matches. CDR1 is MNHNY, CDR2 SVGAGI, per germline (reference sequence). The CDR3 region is CASSPRGGRTGLEAFF. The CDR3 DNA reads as TGTGCCAGCAGTCCACGGGGGGGTAGGACAGGGCTTGAAGCTTTCTTT.

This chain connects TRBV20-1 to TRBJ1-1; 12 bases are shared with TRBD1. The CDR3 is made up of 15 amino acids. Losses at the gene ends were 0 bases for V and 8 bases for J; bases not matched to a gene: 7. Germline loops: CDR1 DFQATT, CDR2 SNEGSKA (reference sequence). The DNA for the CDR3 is TGCAGTGCTAGAGAGCTCCGGGACAGGGGGCAAGAAGCTTTCTTT. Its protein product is CSARELRDRGQEAFF.

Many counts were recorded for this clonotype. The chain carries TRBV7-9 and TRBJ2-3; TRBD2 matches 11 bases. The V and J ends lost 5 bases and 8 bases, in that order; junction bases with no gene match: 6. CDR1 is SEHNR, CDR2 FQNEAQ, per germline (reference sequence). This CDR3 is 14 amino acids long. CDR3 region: CASSLLAGDSTQYF. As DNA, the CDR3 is TGTGCCAGCAGCCTACTAGCGGGGGACAGTACGCAGTATTTT.

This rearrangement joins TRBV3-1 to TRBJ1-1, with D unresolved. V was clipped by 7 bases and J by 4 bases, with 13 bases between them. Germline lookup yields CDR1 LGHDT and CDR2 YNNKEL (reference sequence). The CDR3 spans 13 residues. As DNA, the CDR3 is TGTGCCAGCACCCCCGCAGGCGGCACTGAAGCTTTCTTT. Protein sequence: CASTPAGGTEAFF.

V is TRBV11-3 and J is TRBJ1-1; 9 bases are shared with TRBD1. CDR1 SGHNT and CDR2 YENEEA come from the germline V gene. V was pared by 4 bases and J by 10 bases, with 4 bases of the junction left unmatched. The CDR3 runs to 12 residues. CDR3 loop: CASSSQGALAFF. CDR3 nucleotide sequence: TGTGCCAGCAGCTCACAGGGGGCGTTAGCTTTCTTT.

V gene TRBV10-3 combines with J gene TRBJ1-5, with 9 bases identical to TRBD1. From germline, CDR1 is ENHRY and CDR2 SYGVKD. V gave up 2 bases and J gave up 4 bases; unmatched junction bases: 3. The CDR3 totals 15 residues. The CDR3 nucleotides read TGTGCCATCAGTGAGCTGGGGACAGGGAATCAGCCCCAGCATTTT. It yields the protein CAISELGTGNQPQHF.

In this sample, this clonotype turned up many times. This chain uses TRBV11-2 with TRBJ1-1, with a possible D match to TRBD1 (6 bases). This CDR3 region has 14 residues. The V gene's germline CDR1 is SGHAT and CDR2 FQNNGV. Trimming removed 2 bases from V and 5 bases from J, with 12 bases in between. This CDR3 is CASSLKQGQTEAFF. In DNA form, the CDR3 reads TGTGCCAGCAGCTTAAAGCAGGGGCAAACTGAAGCTTTCTTT.

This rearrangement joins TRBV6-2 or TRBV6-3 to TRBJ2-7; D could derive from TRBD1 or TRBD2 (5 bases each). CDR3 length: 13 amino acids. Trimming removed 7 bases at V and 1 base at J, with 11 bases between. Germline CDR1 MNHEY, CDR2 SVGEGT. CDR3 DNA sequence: TGTGCCAGCAACCCGGGACCGTCCTACGAGCAGTACTTC. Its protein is CASNPGPSYEQYF.

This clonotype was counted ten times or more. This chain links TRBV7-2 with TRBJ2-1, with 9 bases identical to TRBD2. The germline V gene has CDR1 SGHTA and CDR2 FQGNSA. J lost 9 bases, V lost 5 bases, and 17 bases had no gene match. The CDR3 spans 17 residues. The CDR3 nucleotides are TGTGCCAGCAGCGCCCCATTTGGCGGGAGGGCCTCTGGTGAGCAGTTCTTC. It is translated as CASSAPFGGRASGEQFF.

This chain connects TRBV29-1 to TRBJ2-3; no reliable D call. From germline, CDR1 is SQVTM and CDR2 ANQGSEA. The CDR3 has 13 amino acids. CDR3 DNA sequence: TGCGCACACGTAACAGTCCTCGAAGATACGCAGTATTTT. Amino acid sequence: CAHVTVLEDTQYF.

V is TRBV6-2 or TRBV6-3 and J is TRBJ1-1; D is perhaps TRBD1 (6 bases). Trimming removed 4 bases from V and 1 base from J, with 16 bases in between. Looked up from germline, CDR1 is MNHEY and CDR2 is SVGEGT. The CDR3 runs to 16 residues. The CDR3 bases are TGTGCCAGCAGTTTCAACAGGGAGATCAAGAACACTGAAGCTTTCTTT. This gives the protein CASSFNREIKNTEAFF.

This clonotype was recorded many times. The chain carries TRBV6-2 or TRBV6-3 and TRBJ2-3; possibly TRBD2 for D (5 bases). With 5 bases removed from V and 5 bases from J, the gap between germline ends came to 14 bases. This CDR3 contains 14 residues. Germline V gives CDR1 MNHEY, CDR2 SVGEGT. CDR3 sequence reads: CASSPYGGGDTQYF. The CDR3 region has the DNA TGTGCCAGCAGTCCCTACGGAGGAGGAGATACGCAGTATTTT.

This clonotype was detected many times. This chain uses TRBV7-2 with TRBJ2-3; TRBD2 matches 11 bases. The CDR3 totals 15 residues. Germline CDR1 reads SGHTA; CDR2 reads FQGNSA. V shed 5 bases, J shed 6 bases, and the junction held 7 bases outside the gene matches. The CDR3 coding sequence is TGTGCCAGCAGCGCGGGACTAGCGGAGGGGGATACGCAGTATTTT. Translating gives CASSAGLAEGDTQYF.

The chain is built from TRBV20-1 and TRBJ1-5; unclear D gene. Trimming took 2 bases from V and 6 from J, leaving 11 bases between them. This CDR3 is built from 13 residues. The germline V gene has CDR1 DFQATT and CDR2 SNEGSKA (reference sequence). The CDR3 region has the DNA TGCAGTGCTAGACGGGCAGTGGGTCAGCCCCAGCATTTT. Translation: CSARRAVGQPQHF.

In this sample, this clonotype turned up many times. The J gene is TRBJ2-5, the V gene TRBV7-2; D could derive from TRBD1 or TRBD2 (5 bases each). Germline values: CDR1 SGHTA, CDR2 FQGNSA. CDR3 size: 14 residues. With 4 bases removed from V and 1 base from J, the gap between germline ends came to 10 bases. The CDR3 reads CASSSRDPQETQYF. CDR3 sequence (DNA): TGTGCCAGCAGCTCGAGGGACCCCCAAGAGACCCAGTACTTC.

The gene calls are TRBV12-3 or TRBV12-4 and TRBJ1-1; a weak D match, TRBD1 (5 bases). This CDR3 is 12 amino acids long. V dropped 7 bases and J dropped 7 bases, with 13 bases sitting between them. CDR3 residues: CASTLGGIEAFF. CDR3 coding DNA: TGTGCCAGCACCCTGGGGGGGATTGAAGCTTTCTTT.

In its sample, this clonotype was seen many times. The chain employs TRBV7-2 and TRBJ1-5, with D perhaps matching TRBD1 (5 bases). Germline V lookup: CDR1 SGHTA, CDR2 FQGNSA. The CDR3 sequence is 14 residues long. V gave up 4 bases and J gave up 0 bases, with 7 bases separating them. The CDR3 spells CASSSGVSNQPQHF. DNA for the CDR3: TGTGCCAGCAGCTCGGGGGTTAGCAATCAGCCCCAGCATTTT.

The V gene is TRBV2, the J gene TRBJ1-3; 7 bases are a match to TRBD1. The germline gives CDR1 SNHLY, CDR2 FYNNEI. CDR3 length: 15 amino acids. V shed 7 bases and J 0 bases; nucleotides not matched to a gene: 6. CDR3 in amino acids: CASNSGTASGNTIYF. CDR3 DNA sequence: TGTGCCAGCAATTCAGGGACAGCCTCTGGAAACACCATATATTTT.

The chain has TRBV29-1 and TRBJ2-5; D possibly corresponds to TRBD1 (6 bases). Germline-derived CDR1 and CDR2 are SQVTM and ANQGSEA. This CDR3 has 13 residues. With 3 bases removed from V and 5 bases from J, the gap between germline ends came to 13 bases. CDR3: CSVDKNQGETQYF. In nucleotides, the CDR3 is TGCAGCGTTGACAAGAACCAGGGGGAGACCCAGTACTTC.

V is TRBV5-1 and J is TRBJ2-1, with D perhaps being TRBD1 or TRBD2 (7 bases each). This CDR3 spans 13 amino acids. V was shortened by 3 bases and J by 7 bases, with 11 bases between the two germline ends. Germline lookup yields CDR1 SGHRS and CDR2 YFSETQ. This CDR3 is CASSWQGGNEQFF. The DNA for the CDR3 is TGCGCCAGCAGCTGGCAGGGGGGGAATGAGCAGTTCTTC.